These 5 T cell receptor beta chains were all obtained from the same sample, sequenced in a study of regulatory T cells in long-lasting Graves disease. Researchers made TCR beta libraries by using iRepertoire HTBI primers and running Arm-PCR on CDR3 regions. TCRdb redid the calling of the multiplex PCR reads with MiXCR, one entry per CDR3 protein. The sample holds some 500,000 distinct CDR3 sequences; approximately 12% are singletons and the top ten take roughly a tenth. Time point specified: newly diagnosed GD, antithyroid drugs for less than 3 months. Scientists built the TCR library using RNA that was extracted from PBMCs. These data also formed part of another study, on T cells in Graves' hyperthyroidism and ophthalmopathy.

This specimen was peripheral blood mononuclear cells (PBMCs), taken at new diagnosis, from a patient treated with antithyroid drugs. These TCRs come from a man aged 25-45 years with Graves disease.

This clonotype was observed at least ten times. This rearrangement joins TRBV30 to TRBJ2-1; 8 bases agree with TRBD2. V gave up 5 bases and J gave up 9 bases; unmatched junction bases: 3. Per germline, CDR1 GTSNPN and CDR2 SVGIG (reference sequence). This CDR3 contains 11 residues. The CDR3 loop reads CAWGAGGEQFF. CDR3 nucleotide sequence: TGTGCCTGGGGGGCGGGAGGTGAGCAGTTCTTC.

On this clonotype: A much larger clone differs by one base, so this may be a read error. CDR3 region: CAWRENGRDYNEQFF. CDR3 DNA: TGTGCCTGGAGAGAGAACGGGAGGGACTACAATGAGCAGTTCTTC. The chain is built from TRBV30 and TRBJ2-1; TRBD2 agrees at 8 bases. The CDR3 extends over 15 amino acids. V was clipped by 3 bases and J by 3 bases; unmatched bases: 7. From germline, CDR1 is GTSNPN and CDR2 SVGIG (reference sequence).

In the case of this clonotype: This may be a read error: a much more frequent sequence differs by one nucleotide. The chain couples TRBV29-1 to TRBJ2-7; the D gene could be TRBD1 or TRBD2 (5 bases each). Germline assignment: CDR1 SQVTM and CDR2 ANQGSEA. Trimming shortened V by 4 bases and J by 0 bases, and 13 bases separated the two germline ends. The CDR3 length is 14 residues. The CDR3 DNA reads as TGCAGCGTTGCTGGGGCTAGCACCTCCTACGAGCAGTACTTC. Translation gives CSVAGASTSYEQYF.

The chain couples TRBV15 to TRBJ2-5, with D tentatively TRBD2 (5 bases). Germline V gene sequence: CDR1 LNHNV, CDR2 YYDKDF (reference sequence). The CDR3 covers 10 residues. V was pared by 5 bases and J by 9 bases, with 7 bases between. CDR3 sequence: CATSGESQYF. The CDR3 nucleotides read TGTGCCACCAGCGGGGAGTCCCAGTACTTC.

CDR3 sequence: CASCQGGNYGEQYF. In DNA form, the CDR3 reads TGTGCCAGCTGTCAGGGGGGTAATTACGGCGAGCAGTACTTC. The genes are TRBV2 and TRBJ2-7; D may be TRBD1 (7 bases). The V end lost 8 bases, the J end lost 6 bases, and 20 bases lay between the germline ends. There are 14 residues in the CDR3. From germline, CDR1 is SNHLY and CDR2 FYNNEI.